The rows below give T cell receptor beta chains drawn from one sample of a study of somatic mutations in cytotoxic T cells in rheumatoid arthritis. The repertoire was sequenced with immunoSEQ multiplex PCR; TCRdb's copy has only in-frame clones and lacks some. The sample has approximately 23,000 clones; nearly 80% are singletons. The source material was CD8+ T cells sorted from blood. The receptors originated from an adult with rheumatoid arthritis. The CDR3 runs from the conserved cysteine through the conserved F or W. A D gene is named only where the DNA matches it firmly. Expanded clones are given a class, and other clones once, few, many or no size at all.

j_call v_call d_call clone_size cdr3_aa cdr3_nt
TRBJ1-1 TRBV11-2 NA NA CASSRTAMNTEAFF TGTGCCAGCAGTCGGACAGCGATGAACACTGAAGCTTTCTTT
TRBJ1-4 TRBV27 TRBD1 NA CASRSGTGRNEKLFF TGTGCCAGCAGATCCGGGACAGGACGCAATGAAAAACTGTTTTTT
TRBJ1-1 TRBV7-9 NA medium-sized CASSPTGGTEAFF TGTGCCAGCAGCCCCACCGGGGGGACTGAAGCTTTCTTT
TRBJ1-6 TRBV7-2 NA few CASSVSGNSPLHF TGTGCCAGCAGCGTGTCAGGCAATTCACCCCTCCACTTT
TRBJ2-7 TRBV5-5 NA NA CASSLYENSYEQYF TGTGCCAGCAGCTTGTACGAGAACTCCTACGAGCAGTACTTC
TRBJ1-4 TRBV5-1 TRBD1 once CASSLETGDEKLFF TGCGCCAGCAGCTTGGAGACAGGGGATGAAAAACTGTTTTTT
TRBJ1-5 TRBV7-8 NA NA CASREGYYSNQPQHF TGTGCCAGCAGGGAGGGATACTATAGCAATCAGCCCCAGCATTTT
TRBJ1-5 TRBV20-1 NA NA CSASLGGPQHF TGCAGTGCTAGCCTGGGAGGGCCCCAGCATTTT
TRBJ1-1 TRBV6-5 NA NA CASSPRGGGTEAFF TGTGCCAGCAGCCCCAGGGGAGGGGGCACTGAAGCTTTCTTT
TRBJ1-5 TRBV7-9 NA once CASSLWTNQPQHF TGTGCCAGCAGCTTATGGACAAATCAGCCCCAGCATTTT
TRBJ2-7 TRBV5-4 TRBD2 NA CASSPSGLAIEQYF TGTGCCAGCAGCCCCTCGGGACTAGCGATCGAGCAGTACTTC
TRBJ1-5 TRBV7-9 NA NA CASSLGASNQPQHF TGTGCCAGCAGCTTAGGTGCGAGCAATCAGCCCCAGCATTTT
TRBJ2-7 TRBV4-1 NA NA CASSQEMTFPYEQYF TGCGCCAGCAGCCAAGAGATGACCTTCCCCTACGAGCAGTACTTC
TRBJ2-1 TRBV19 NA NA CASSIDRRDLQFF TGTGCCAGTAGTATAGACCGGCGGGATTTGCAGTTCTTC
TRBJ2-1 TRBV13 NA NA CASSPIRGDEQFF TGTGCCAGCAGCCCAATAAGGGGGGATGAGCAGTTCTTC
TRBJ1-1 TRBV6-1 NA NA CASSVGFQTEAFF TGTGCCAGCAGTGTAGGGTTTCAAACTGAAGCTTTCTTT
TRBJ1-5 TRBV5-1 NA once CASPAPHDSNQPQHF TGCGCCAGCCCTGCCCCCCACGATAGCAATCAGCCCCAGCATTTT
TRBJ2-3 TRBV6-5 TRBD2 NA CASSRGGSTDTQYF TGTGCCAGCAGCCGCGGGGGTAGCACAGATACGCAGTATTTT
TRBJ2-7 TRBV7-8 TRBD2 NA CASRRTLAGLPQAGSYEQYF TGTGCCAGCAGGCGGACCCTAGCGGGGCTTCCCCAAGCAGGCTCCTACGAGCAGTACTTC
TRBJ1-1 TRBV4-3 NA NA CASSPQGLTEAFF TGCGCCAGCAGCCCCCAGGGGCTCACTGAAGCTTTCTTT
TRBJ1-1 TRBV6-1 NA NA CASSEPGVGGTEAFF TGTGCCAGCAGTGAGCCGGGGGTTGGAGGCACTGAAGCTTTCTTT
TRBJ2-7 TRBV4-1 TRBD1 NA CASSQYGTGESYEQYF TGCGCCAGCAGCCAATATGGGACAGGGGAGTCCTACGAGCAGTACTTC
TRBJ2-7 TRBV4-3 NA NA CASSLTGGSSYEQYF TGCGCCAGCAGCCTCACAGGTGGGAGCTCCTACGAGCAGTACTTC
TRBJ2-5 TRBV7-9 NA NA CASSLSTAEKETQYF TGTGCCAGCAGTTTGTCAACGGCGGAGAAAGAGACCCAGTACTTC